This passage covers 19 T cell receptor gamma chains from one sample sequenced in a study of γδ T cells in repeated Plasmodium falciparum infection. TCRdb reanalysed the multiplex PCR reads via CATT. This table has several thousand gamma-chain clones, 3.4% appearing once. Bulk repertoires came from Vgamma9/Vdelta2+ or Vdelta2-negative gammadelta T cells flow-sorted from PBMC. The sample comprised gamma-delta T cells from blood. The receptors derive from a pool of human donors (malaria-infected and uninfected, not separated).

To note about this clone: This sequence is one base from a far larger clone and is likely a read error. This sample also contains other DNA sequences that code for the same CDR3. This chain uses TRGV9 with TRGJP. Here the J gene came from matching the DNA to germline, since TCRdb omits it. Germline V gives CDR1 GITISATS, CDR2 ISYDGTV (reference sequence). CDR3 length: 17 amino acids. The chain's CDR3 is CALWEVRDELGKKIKVF. The CDR3 DNA reads as TGTGCCTTGTGGGAGGTGCGGGATGAGTTGGGCAAGAAAATCAAGGTATTT.

Concerning this clone itself: TCRdb has a much larger clone's protein, which differs at residue 7 from the translation of this DNA, likely because of a read error; what is shown is the protein translated from the DNA. This CDR3 reads CALWEGDPQTPQELGKKIKVF. CDR3 coding DNA: TGTGCCTTGTGGGAGGGCGACCCCCAGACCCCCCAAGAGTTGGGCAAAAAAATCAAGGTATTT. The chain carries TRGV9 and TRGJP. The J gene, not given by TCRdb, was assigned here from a germline match of the nucleotide sequence. The germline CDR1 and CDR2 sequences are GITISATS and ISYDGTV (reference sequence). The ends lost 2 bases at V and 4 bases at J; junction bases unmatched: 17. The CDR3 runs to 21 residues.

In its sample, this clone was seen a few times. The chain employs TRGV9 and TRGJP. The J gene is not listed in TCRdb, so it was assigned here from a DNA match to germline. There are 18 residues in the CDR3. CDR1 is GITISATS, CDR2 ISYDGTV, per germline (reference sequence). With 0 bases clipped from V and 7 bases from J, the junction kept 9 bases outside the gene matches. In DNA, the CDR3 is TGTGCCTTGTGGGAGGTGCCACGGCCGGAGTTGGGCAAAAAAATCAAGGTATTT. Translating gives CALWEVPRPELGKKIKVF.

As regards this clone: A far larger clone is only one base removed, so a read error is likely. The DNA is left out, because the CDR3 cannot be placed on it with certainty; the CDR3 is given as TCRdb lists it. The V gene call is TRGV5, and the J gene call is absent. The CDR3 is 26 residues long, counting both termini. In germline, CDR1 is VINAFY, CDR2 YDVSNSKD. The CDR3 reads CATWVDSLAVEQHMLSQVSIGRIQHF.

This clone has more than one count but fewer than ten. This likely stems from a read error, as it lies one base from a far larger clone. Other DNA sequences in this sample translate to the same CDR3. CDR3 region: CALWEPLQELGKKIKVF. The CDR3 DNA follows: TGTGCCTTGTGGGAACCTTTGCAAGAGTTGGGCAAAAAAATCAAGGTATTT. This sequence joins TRGV9 and TRGJP. V lost 4 bases and J lost 3; bases outside the gene matches: 6. The length of the CDR3 is 17 residues. The germline V gene encodes CDR1 GITISATS and CDR2 ISYDGTV (reference sequence).

In its sample, this clone was seen many times. V usage is TRGV9 and J usage is TRGJP. The V and J ends lost 5 bases and 4 bases, in that order; junction bases with no gene match: 5. The CDR3 covers 16 residues. Germline loops: CDR1 GITISATS, CDR2 ISYDGTV (reference sequence). The CDR3 coding sequence is TGTGCCTTGTGGGGTTCACAAGAGTTGGGCAAAAAAATCAAGGTATTT. Its translation: CALWGSQELGKKIKVF.

About this clone: With a far larger clone one base away, a read error is the likely cause. This chain connects TRGV5 to TRGJ1 or TRGJ2. The J gene, absent from TCRdb, was called here by matching the DNA to germline. The length of the CDR3 is 13 residues. V was pared by 2 bases and J by 6 bases, with 7 bases of the junction left unmatched. CDR1 is VINAFY and CDR2 is YDVSNSKD in the germline V gene. The CDR3 nucleotides read TGTGCCACCTGGGACAAGAAGTGTTATAAGAAACTCTTT. Its protein is CATWDKKCYKKLF.

This clone has just a few counts. The protein in TCRdb stems from a much larger clone and differs at residue 14 from this DNA's translation, likely a read error; here the protein is translated from the DNA. The chain couples TRGV9 to TRGJP. TCRdb gives no J gene; it was assigned here by matching the DNA to germline. In germline, CDR1 is GITISATS, CDR2 ISYDGTV (reference sequence). This CDR3 comprises 17 residues. The CDR3 DNA sequence: TGTGCCTTGTGGGAGGCACAAAAAGAGTTGGGCAAAAAAGTCAAGGTATTT. Translation gives CALWEAQKELGKKVKVF.

This clone was seen only a few times. This sequence is one base from a far larger clone and is likely a read error. At the DNA level, this CDR3 is encoded by other sequences in the same sample as well. The chain has TRGV3 and TRGJ1 or TRGJ2. TCRdb offers no J gene call, so here the DNA was matched to germline to obtain one. CDR1 and CDR2 (germline): VTNTFY, YDVSTARD (reference sequence). The trim removed 0 bases at V and 0 bases at J, leaving 26 bases unmatched. The CDR3 is 22 amino acids. The CDR3 reads CATWDRRLVRTPTISNYYKKLF. DNA of the CDR3: TGTGCCACCTGGGACAGGCGTTTAGTAAGGACGCCAACCATATCGAATTATTATAAGAAACTCTTT.

In the case of this clone: Translating this DNA gives a protein that differs at residue 12 from the TCRdb one, which belongs to a much larger clone; a read error is likely, and the protein shown is this translation. The CDR3 DNA reads TGTGCCTTGTGGGAGTATAAAGTGTTGGGCAAAAGAATCAAGGTATTT. The encoded protein is CALWEYKVLGKRIKVF. This rearrangement joins TRGV9 to TRGJP. The J gene, absent from TCRdb, was called here by matching the DNA to germline. The CDR3 is 16 amino acids. Germline-derived CDR1 and CDR2 are GITISATS and ISYDGTV (reference sequence).

This clone was picked up a small number of times. J is TRGJ1 or TRGJ2 and V is TRGV4. Trimming cost V 5 bases and J 7 bases; bases outside gene matches: 5. Germline-derived CDR1 and CDR2 are EGSTGY and YDSYTSSV. This CDR3 has 11 amino acids. DNA of the CDR3: TGTGCCACCTGGGGCGGGTATAAGAAACTCTTT. Translating it yields CATWGGYKKLF.

To note about this clone: This likely stems from a read error, as it lies one base from a far larger clone. This same CDR3 is encoded by further DNA sequences in the sample. The chain has TRGV9 and TRGJP. TCRdb gives no J gene; it was assigned here by matching the DNA to germline. Germline CDR1 and CDR2: GITISATS and ISYDGTV (reference sequence). CDR3 length: 17 residues. The CDR3 loop reads CALWEQRQELGKKIKVF. The CDR3 bases are TGTGCCCTGTGGGAGCAAAGGCAAGAGTTGGGCAAAAAAATCAAGGTATTT.

As for this clone: The protein TCRdb gives is from a much larger clone and does not agree with this DNA's translation at residue 3, likely a read error; the protein shown here comes from the DNA. The chain carries TRGV9 and TRGJP. There are 17 residues in the CDR3. Germline CDR1 and CDR2: GITISATS and ISYDGTV (reference sequence). CDR3: CASWEEQQELGKKIKVF. The CDR3 DNA reads as TGTGCCTCGTGGGAGGAACAGCAAGAGTTGGGCAAAAAAATCAAGGTATTT.

Concerning this clone itself: It is unclear where the CDR3 begins or ends on the DNA, so no DNA is shown, and the CDR3 is as TCRdb lists it. No J gene call was made, and the V gene is TRGV9. The V gene's germline CDR1 is GITISATS and CDR2 ISYDGTV (reference sequence). The CDR3 is 32 amino acids in total, end residues counted. The CDR3 is CALWEVRIIIRNSLAVEQHLLSQVSIGRIQHF.

This clone was counted a few times. The TCRdb record carries a much larger clone's protein, which differs from this DNA's translation at residue 11; a read error is the likely cause, and the protein listed here is the DNA translation. The chain has TRGV4 and TRGJ1 or TRGJ2. The CDR3 is made up of 14 amino acids. Looked up from germline, CDR1 is EGSTGY and CDR2 is YDSYTSSV. CDR3 amino acids: CATWDGFYYYEKLF. Here the CDR3 DNA reads TGTGCCACCTGGGATGGGTTTTACTATTATGAGAAACTCTTT.

This clone was picked up a small number of times. Only one base separates this from a far larger clonotype, so it likely reflects a read error. Other DNA sequences in this specimen translate into the identical CDR3. The chain recombines TRGV9 with TRGJ1 or TRGJ2. This CDR3 contains 13 residues. CDR1 is GITISATS, CDR2 ISYDGTV, per germline (reference sequence). The CDR3 nucleotides read TGCGCCTTGTGGGATAAGAATTATTATAAGAAACTCTTT. It is translated as CALWDKNYYKKLF.

The chain employs TRGV9 and TRGJP. No J gene is reported in TCRdb; it was inferred here by comparing the DNA with germline. The junction had 11 bases not matched to a gene; V was cut back by 0 bases and J by 12 bases. The CDR3 consists of 17 residues. CDR1 is GITISATS, CDR2 ISYDGTV, per germline (reference sequence). The CDR3 loop reads CALWEVQVYSGKKIKVF. In DNA form, the CDR3 reads TGTGCCTTGTGGGAGGTGCAAGTTTATTCGGGCAAAAAAATCAAGGTATTT.

This clone was recorded at least ten times. TCRdb's protein, taken from a much larger clone, differs from this DNA's translation at residue 7, likely owing to a read error; the protein displayed comes from the DNA. This chain joins TRGV9 and TRGJP. TCRdb gives no J gene; it was assigned here by matching the DNA to germline. Per germline, CDR1 GITISATS and CDR2 ISYDGTV (reference sequence). The CDR3 totals 15 residues. V shed 2 bases, J shed 8 bases, and the junction held 3 bases outside the gene matches. CDR3 amino acids: CALWEAKLGKKIKVF. The CDR3 nucleotides are TGTGCCTTGTGGGAGGCCAAGTTGGGCAAAAAAATCAAGGTATTT.

About this clone: The protein held in TCRdb is that of a much larger clone and does not match this DNA's translation at residue 10, likely because of a read error; the protein shown is translated from the DNA. The gene calls are TRGV4 and TRGJ1 or TRGJ2. Looked up from germline, CDR1 is EGSTGY and CDR2 is YDSYTSSV. The length of the CDR3 is 13 residues. The chain's CDR3 is CATWDYGEDNKLF. Written as DNA, the CDR3 is TGTGCCACCTGGGATTACGGCGAAGATAATAAACTCTTT.